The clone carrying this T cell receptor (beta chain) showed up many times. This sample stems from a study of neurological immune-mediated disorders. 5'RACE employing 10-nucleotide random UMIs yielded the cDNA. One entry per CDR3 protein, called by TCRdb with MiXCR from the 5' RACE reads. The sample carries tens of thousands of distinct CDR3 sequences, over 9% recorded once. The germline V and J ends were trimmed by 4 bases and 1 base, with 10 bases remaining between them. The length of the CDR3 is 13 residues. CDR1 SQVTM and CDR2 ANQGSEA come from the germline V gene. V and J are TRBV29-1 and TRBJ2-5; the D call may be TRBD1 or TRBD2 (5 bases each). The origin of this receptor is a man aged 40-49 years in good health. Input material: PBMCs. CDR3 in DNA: TGCAGCGTTGTGAGGGGCCCCCAAGAGACCCAGTACTTC. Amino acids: CSVVRGPQETQYF.